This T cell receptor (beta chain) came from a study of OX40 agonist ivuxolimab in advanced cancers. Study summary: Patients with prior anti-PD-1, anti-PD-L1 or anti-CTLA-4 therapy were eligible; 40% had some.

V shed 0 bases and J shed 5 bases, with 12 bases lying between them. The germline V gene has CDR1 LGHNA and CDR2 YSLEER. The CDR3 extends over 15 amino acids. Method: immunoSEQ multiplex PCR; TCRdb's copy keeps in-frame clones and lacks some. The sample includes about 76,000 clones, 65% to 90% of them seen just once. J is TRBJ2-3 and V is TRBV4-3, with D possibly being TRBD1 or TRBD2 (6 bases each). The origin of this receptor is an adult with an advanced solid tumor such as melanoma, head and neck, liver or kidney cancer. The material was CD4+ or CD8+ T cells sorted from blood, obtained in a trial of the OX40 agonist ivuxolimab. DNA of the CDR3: TGCGCCAGCAGCCAAGATAGCGGCAGGGGAGATACGCAGTATTTT. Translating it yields CASSQDSGRGDTQYF.